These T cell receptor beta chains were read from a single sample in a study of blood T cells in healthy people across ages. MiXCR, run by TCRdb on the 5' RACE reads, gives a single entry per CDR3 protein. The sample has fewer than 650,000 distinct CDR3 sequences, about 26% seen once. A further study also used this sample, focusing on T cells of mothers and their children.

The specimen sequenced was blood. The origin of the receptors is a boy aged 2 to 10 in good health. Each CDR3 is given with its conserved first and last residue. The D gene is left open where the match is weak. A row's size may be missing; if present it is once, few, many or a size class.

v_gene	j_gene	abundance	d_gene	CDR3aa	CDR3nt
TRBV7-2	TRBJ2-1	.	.	CASSLVFGGIDEQFF	TGTGCCAGCAGCTTAGTCTTCGGCGGGATCGATGAGCAGTTCTTC
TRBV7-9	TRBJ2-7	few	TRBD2	CASSLGLAGETYEQYF	TGTGCCAGCAGCTTAGGACTAGCGGGGGAGACCTACGAGCAGTACTTC
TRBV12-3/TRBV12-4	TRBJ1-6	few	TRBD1	CASSGDRANSPLHF	TGTGCCAGCAGTGGGGACAGGGCCAATTCACCCCTCCACTTT
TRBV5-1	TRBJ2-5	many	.	CASSFSRGQQETQYF	TGCGCCAGCAGCTTTTCCCGGGGCCAACAAGAGACCCAGTACTTC
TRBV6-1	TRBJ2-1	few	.	CASSPTSGEGYNEQFF	TGTGCCAGCAGTCCCACGTCAGGGGAGGGGTACAATGAGCAGTTCTTC
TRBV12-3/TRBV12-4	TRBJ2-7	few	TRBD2	CASSERTSGGGTYEQYF	TGTGCCAGCAGTGAGAGGACTAGCGGGGGTGGTACCTACGAGCAGTACTTC
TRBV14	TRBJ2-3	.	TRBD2	CASSPGLAGVEVGADTQYF	TGTGCCAGCAGTCCGGGACTAGCGGGAGTAGAGGTGGGCGCAGATACGCAGTATTTT
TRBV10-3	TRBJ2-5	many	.	CAISGGTETQYF	TGTGCCATCAGTGGGGGGACCGAGACCCAGTACTTC
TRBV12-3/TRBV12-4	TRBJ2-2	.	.	CASSSAPRDTGELFF	TGTGCCAGCAGTTCCGCCCCCCGGGACACCGGGGAGCTGTTTTTT
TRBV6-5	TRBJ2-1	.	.	CASRRGTPGNEQFF	TGTGCCAGCAGGAGGGGGACTCCGGGGAATGAGCAGTTCTTC
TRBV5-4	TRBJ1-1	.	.	CASSYGGVWTEAFF	TGTGCCAGCAGCTACGGAGGGGTGTGGACTGAAGCTTTCTTT
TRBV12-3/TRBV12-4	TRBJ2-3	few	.	CASSFPPAVGQPRDTQYF	TGTGCCAGCAGTTTCCCACCTGCAGTCGGACAGCCTAGAGATACGCAGTATTTT
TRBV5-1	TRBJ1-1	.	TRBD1	CASSARDRAWTEAFF	TGCGCCAGCAGCGCCCGGGACAGGGCATGGACTGAAGCTTTCTTT
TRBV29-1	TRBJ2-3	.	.	CSVGGQPDTDTQYF	TGCAGCGTTGGTGGCCAGCCAGACACAGATACGCAGTATTTT
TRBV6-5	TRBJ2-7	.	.	CASGRDLPGDEQYF	TGTGCCAGCGGCCGGGACCTCCCCGGGGACGAGCAGTACTTC
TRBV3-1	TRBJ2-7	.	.	CASSPGRTEQYF	TGTGCCAGCAGCCCTGGACGGACCGAGCAGTACTTC
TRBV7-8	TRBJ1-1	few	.	CASSLTRNTEAFF	TGTGCCAGCAGCTTAACCCGGAACACTGAAGCTTTCTTT
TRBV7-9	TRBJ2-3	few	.	CATPGEIADTQYF	TGTGCCACCCCTGGGGAGATCGCAGATACGCAGTATTTT
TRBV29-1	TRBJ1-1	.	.	CAVENTEAFF	TGCGCAGTGGAGAACACTGAAGCTTTCTTT
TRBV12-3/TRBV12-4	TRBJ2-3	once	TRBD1	CASRKQGADLSF	TGTGCCAGCAGGAAACAGGGGGCGGACCTCTCTTTT
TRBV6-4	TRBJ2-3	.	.	CASSDSSQANTDTQYF	TGTGCCAGCAGTGACTCTAGCCAGGCGAACACAGATACGCAGTATTTT
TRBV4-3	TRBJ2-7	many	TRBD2	CASSQDRTSSYEQYF	TGCGCCAGCAGCCAAGATAGGACTAGCAGCTACGAGCAGTACTTC
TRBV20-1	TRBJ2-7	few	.	CSARDVHTSLNEQYF	TGCAGTGCTAGAGATGTCCACACTAGTCTCAACGAGCAGTACTTC
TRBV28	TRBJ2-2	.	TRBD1	CASSLWGTGHTGELFF	TGTGCCAGCAGTTTATGGGGGACAGGTCACACCGGGGAGCTGTTTTTT
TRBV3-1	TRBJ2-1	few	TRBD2	CASSQVGSTSGGQFF	TGTGCCAGCAGCCAAGTGGGCTCGACTAGCGGAGGGCAGTTCTTC
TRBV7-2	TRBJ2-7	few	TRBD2	CASSWGLAYEQYF	TGTGCCAGCAGCTGGGGACTAGCCTACGAGCAGTACTTC
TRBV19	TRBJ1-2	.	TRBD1	CASSKGDRANLAGYTF	TGTGCCAGTAGTAAGGGGGACAGGGCAAATTTGGCTGGCTACACCTTC
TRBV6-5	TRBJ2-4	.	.	CASSYGALRYF	TGTGCCAGCAGTTACGGGGCGCTACGGTACTTC
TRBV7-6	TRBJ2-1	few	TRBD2	CASSLRAKRENYNEQFF	TGTGCCAGCAGCTTAAGGGCGAAGCGGGAGAATTACAATGAGCAGTTCTTC
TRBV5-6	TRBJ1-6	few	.	CASSSRMANSPLHF	TGTGCCAGCAGCTCGAGGATGGCTAATTCACCCCTCCACTTT
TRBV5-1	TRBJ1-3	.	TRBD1	CASSPLATGGSGNTIYF	TGCGCCAGCAGCCCCCTCGCGACAGGGGGCTCTGGAAACACCATATATTTT
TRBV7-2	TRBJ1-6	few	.	CASSSRPSYNSPLHF	TGTGCCAGCAGTTCAAGGCCCTCCTATAATTCACCCCTCCACTTT
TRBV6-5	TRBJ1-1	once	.	CASSYAGAEAFF	TGTGCCAGCAGTTACGCGGGGGCTGAAGCTTTCTTT
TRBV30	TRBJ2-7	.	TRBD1	CAWQTGRYEQHF	TGTGCCTGGCAGACAGGGCGCTACGAGCAGCACTTC
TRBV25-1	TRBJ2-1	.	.	CASSTRAGRSNEQFF	TGTGCCAGCAGTACTCGAGCCGGGAGAAGCAATGAGCAGTTCTTC
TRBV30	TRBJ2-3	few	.	CAWSRGTDTQYF	TGTGCCTGGAGTCGGGGCACAGATACGCAGTATTTT
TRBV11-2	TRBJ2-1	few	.	CASSLGVSYNEQFF	TGTGCCAGCAGCTTAGGAGTATCCTACAATGAGCAGTTCTTC
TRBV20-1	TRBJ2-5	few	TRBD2	CSALIPTLAGGSQETQYF	TGCAGTGCCCTTATTCCCACACTAGCGGGAGGCTCCCAAGAGACCCAGTACTTC
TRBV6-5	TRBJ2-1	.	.	CASSLTPAGEQHF	TGTGCCAGCAGTCTGACACCCGCTGGCGAGCAGCACTTC
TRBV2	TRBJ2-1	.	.	CASSEALLGGTKQFF	TGTGCCAGCAGTGAAGCGCTTCTGGGGGGGACAAAGCAGTTCTTC
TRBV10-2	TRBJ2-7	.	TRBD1	CASSESGGLVPQYF	TGCGCCAGCAGTGAGTCAGGGGGCCTCGTTCCGCAGTACTTC
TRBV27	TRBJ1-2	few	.	CASSFGGLIGYTF	TGTGCCAGCAGTTTTGGGGGGCTTATCGGCTACACCTTC
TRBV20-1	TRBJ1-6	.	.	CSASPAGLDSPLHF	TGCAGTGCTAGTCCGGCAGGGTTGGATTCACCCCTCCACTTT
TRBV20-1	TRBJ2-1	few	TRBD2	CSARDLAGEIYNEQFF	TGCAGTGCTAGAGATCTAGCGGGAGAAATATACAATGAGCAGTTCTTC
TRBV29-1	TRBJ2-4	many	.	CSVDPNYSLAKNIQYF	TGCAGCGTTGACCCGAACTATTCCCTAGCCAAAAACATTCAGTACTTC
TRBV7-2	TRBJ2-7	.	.	CASSLAPVYEQHF	TGTGCCAGCAGCTTAGCCCCAGTCTACGAGCAGCACTTC
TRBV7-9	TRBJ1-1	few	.	CASSLKPVNTEAFF	TGTGCCAGCAGCTTAAAGCCAGTGAACACTGAAGCTTTCTTT